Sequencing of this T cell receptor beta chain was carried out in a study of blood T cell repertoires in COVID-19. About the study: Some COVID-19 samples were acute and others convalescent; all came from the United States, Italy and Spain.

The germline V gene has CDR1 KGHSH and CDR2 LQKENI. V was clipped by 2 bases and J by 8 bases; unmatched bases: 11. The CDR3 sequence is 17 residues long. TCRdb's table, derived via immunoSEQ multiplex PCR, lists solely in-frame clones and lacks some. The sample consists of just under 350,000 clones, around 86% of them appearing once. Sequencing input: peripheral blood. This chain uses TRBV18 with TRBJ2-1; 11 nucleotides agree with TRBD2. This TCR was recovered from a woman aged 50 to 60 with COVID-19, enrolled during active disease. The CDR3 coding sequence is TGTGCCAGCTCACCAAGAGGCGGGACTAGCGGAAAGGATGAGCAGTTCTTC. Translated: CASSPRGGTSGKDEQFF.